Each of the 8 T cell receptor beta chains below was sequenced from the same sample in a study of blood T cell repertoires in COVID-19. The protocol was immunoSEQ multiplex PCR, while the TCRdb copy is restricted to in-frame clones and leaves out a portion. The sample consists of about 78,000 clones, 65% to 85% of them appearing once. Source material: peripheral blood. The receptors shown here come from a man aged 60-69 years with active or convalescent COVID-19.

The chain joins TRBV6-2 or TRBV6-3 to TRBJ1-2, with 8 bases identical to TRBD1. Germline-derived CDR1 and CDR2 are MNHEY and SVGEGT. There are 15 residues in the CDR3. V lost 2 bases to trimming and J lost 1 base; unmatched junction nucleotides: 3. The CDR3 DNA reads as TGTGCCAGCAGTTACACGGGACAGGATAACTATGGCTACACCTTC. Translating it yields CASSYTGQDNYGYTF.

Only a few counts were recorded for this clone. V is TRBV18 and J is TRBJ2-2; perhaps TRBD1 as D (6 bases). The CDR3 runs 15 residues. V lost 2 bases, J lost 1 base, and 8 bases lay in between. The germline V gene encodes CDR1 KGHSH and CDR2 LQKENI. The CDR3 DNA is TGTGCCAGCTCACCAATGACAGGGAACACCGGGGAGCTGTTTTTT. Its translation: CASSPMTGNTGELFF.

This clone appeared a single time. The gene calls are TRBV5-1 and TRBJ2-5; 11 bases align to TRBD1. This CDR3 comprises 23 residues. V gave up 3 bases and J gave up 1 base; unmatched junction bases: 26. CDR1 and CDR2 (germline): SGHRS, YFSETQ. CDR3 DNA sequence: TGCGCCAGCAGCTCCCCTCCCAGGACAGGGGGCTTCCCCGGTGGGCCCTTCCAAGAGACCCAGTACTTC. This encodes CASSSPPRTGGFPGGPFQETQYF. The whole variable domain, filled in from reference TRBV5-1 and TRBJ2-5, reads KAGVTQTPRYLIKTRGQQVTLSCSPISGHRSVSWYQQTPGQGLQFLFEYFSETQRNKGNFPGRFSGRQFSNSRSEMNVSTLELGDSALYLCASSSPPRTGGFPGGPFQETQYFGPGTRLLVL.

The chain couples TRBV29-1 to TRBJ1-1; 8 nucleotides align to TRBD1. J lost 0 bases, V lost 7 bases, and 4 bases had no gene match. CDR1 is SQVTM, CDR2 ANQGSEA, per germline. This CDR3 is 13 amino acids long. The CDR3 is CSGGTGMNTEAFF. The CDR3 DNA reads TGCAGCGGGGGGACAGGAATGAACACTGAAGCTTTCTTT. The whole variable domain, filled in from reference TRBV29-1 and TRBJ1-1, reads SAVISQKPSRDICQRGTSLTIQCQVDSQVTMMFWYRQQPGQSLTLIATANQGSEATYESGFVIDKFPISRPNLTFSTLTVSNMSPEDSSIYLCSGGTGMNTEAFFGQGTRLTVV.

A few counts support this clone. The chain combines TRBV6-6 with TRBJ1-1, with D unresolved. The ends were cut back, 7 bases at V and 1 base at J, with 10 bases in the middle. This CDR3 spans 13 amino acids. Germline-derived CDR1 and CDR2 are MNHNY and SVGAGI (reference sequence). CDR3 in DNA: TGTGCCAGCACTGACTATGGGAACACTGAAGCTTTCTTT. Its translation is CASTDYGNTEAFF.

The J gene is TRBJ2-7, the V gene TRBV7-9, with D possibly being TRBD2 (6 bases). From germline, CDR1 is SEHNR and CDR2 FQNEAQ (reference sequence). The CDR3 is made up of 14 amino acids. V gave up 5 bases and J gave up 3 bases, with 14 bases separating them. CDR3 DNA sequence: TGTGCCAGCAGCCCTCCGGGACTGCGCTACGAGCAGTACTTC. Protein: CASSPPGLRYEQYF.

V is TRBV5-1 and J is TRBJ2-5; D is perhaps TRBD1 (5 bases). V was shortened by 0 bases and J by 2 bases, with 11 bases between the two germline ends. In germline, CDR1 is SGHRS, CDR2 YFSETQ. This CDR3 spans 15 amino acids. The CDR3 spells CASSLGQGSQETQYF. CDR3 DNA sequence: TGCGCCAGCAGCTTGGGTCAGGGATCTCAAGAGACCCAGTACTTC.

The rearrangement uses TRBV7-2 and TRBJ2-2, with 9 bases lining up with TRBD2. The V gene's germline CDR1 is SGHTA and CDR2 FQGNSA. This CDR3 is built from 17 residues. V lost 1 base to trimming and J lost 2 bases; unmatched junction nucleotides: 5. Here the CDR3 reads CASSLEPSGINTGELFF. For the CDR3, the DNA is TGTGCCAGCAGCTTAGAGCCTAGCGGGATTAACACCGGGGAGCTGTTTTTT.